These 5 T cell receptor beta chains share one sample of origin, sequenced in a study of T cell responses to AZD1222 COVID-19 vaccine. TCRdb's table, derived via immunoSEQ multiplex PCR, lists solely in-frame clones and lacks some. Here the sample spans 120,000 or so clones, around 82% being singletons. The sequencing here drew on peripheral blood, taken on day 0 of AZD1222 vaccination. These receptors all come from an adult in good health.

The rearrangement uses TRBV6-5 and TRBJ2-1, with 8 bases aligning to TRBD1. The junction had 7 bases not matched to a gene; V was cut back by 2 bases and J by 10 bases. The CDR3 length is 14 residues. Per germline, CDR1 MNHEY and CDR2 SVGAGI. The CDR3 spells CASSYDRRDREQFF. DNA for the CDR3: TGTGCCAGCAGTTACGACAGAAGGGACAGGGAGCAGTTCTTC.

CDR3 region: CATSRGILSTDTQYF. The CDR3 DNA follows: TGTGCCACCAGCAGAGGGATCCTCAGCACAGATACGCAGTATTTT. This chain joins TRBV15 and TRBJ2-3, with D hard to call. V lost 1 base and J lost 0, with 8 bases in between. The CDR3 is made up of 15 amino acids. Germline CDR1 and CDR2: LNHNV and YYDKDF (reference sequence).

The chain couples TRBV11-2 to TRBJ2-7, with D tentatively TRBD1 or TRBD2 (7 bases each). Germline V gives CDR1 SGHAT, CDR2 FQNNGV. This CDR3 spans 17 amino acids. V was clipped by 1 base and J by 5 bases, with 21 bases between them. CDR3 sequence reads: CASSLGQGGRSIDEQYF. CDR3 nucleotides: TGTGCCAGCAGCTTAGGACAGGGAGGGCGGTCGATTGACGAGCAGTACTTC.

V gene TRBV28 combines with J gene TRBJ2-1, with D uncertain. Between the trimmed V and J ends, which lost 4 bases and 5 bases, there was a span of 9 bases. Looked up from germline, CDR1 is MDHEN and CDR2 is SYDVKM. This CDR3 has 13 amino acids. CDR3 nucleotide sequence: TGTGCCAGCAGTTCCCCGCCGGACAATGAGCAGTTCTTC. As protein: CASSSPPDNEQFF.

This chain connects TRBV2 to TRBJ2-7, with 8 nucleotides matching TRBD1. CDR1 and CDR2 (germline): SNHLY, FYNNEI. This CDR3 has 13 residues. J lost 5 bases, V lost 4 bases, and 4 bases had no gene match. The CDR3 DNA sequence: TGTGCCAGCAGTGGACAGGGGATCCACGAGCAGTACTTC. Its protein product is CASSGQGIHEQYF.